This TCR beta chain stems from a study of T cell responses to AZD1222 COVID-19 vaccine. The analysis combined second doses at about 4 or about 12 weeks. Trimming left V 6 bases short and J 0 bases short, with 21 bases between. In germline, CDR1 is SGHDT, CDR2 YYEEEE. CDR3 size: 17 residues. Sequenced by immunoSEQ multiplex PCR; TCRdb stores in-frame clones only, minus some. The sample has some 150,000 clones, around 84% seen once; the top ten hold approximately 5%. The sequence was collected from an adult who received the AZD1222 COVID-19 vaccine. The J gene is TRBJ1-1, the V gene TRBV5-6; unclear D gene. The source was peripheral blood, collected 28 days after the second AZD1222 dose. The CDR3 here is CASNSDFGSLMNTEAFF. The CDR3, as DNA: TGTGCCAGCAACAGCGACTTCGGGTCCCTAATGAACACTGAAGCTTTCTTT.